The clone carrying this T cell receptor beta chain was counted a few times. The antigen remains undetermined. Hyperthyroidism patients were newly diagnosed, had disease duration under 2 months, and were aged 18 to 65 years. Per the germline V gene, CDR1 is SGHVS and CDR2 is FNYEAQ. V was shortened by 5 bases and J by 9 bases, with 11 bases between the two germline ends. The CDR3 length is 12 residues. This specimen comes from a study of T cells in Graves' hyperthyroidism and ophthalmopathy. Notes on the study in general: Blood samples included most of the expanded thyroid clonotypes exceeding 0.001.

Amplification targeted TCR beta CDR3 regions from RNA transcripts. A set of HTBI primers served as the primers for a first-round RT-PCR of the TCR CDR3. A single record per CDR3 protein comes from TCRdb applying MiXCR to the multiplex PCR reads. The data show 250,000 to 300,000 distinct CDR3 sequences, roughly 15% seen once. The sequence was collected from a woman between 45 and 60 years old with Graves' hyperthyroidism that later progressed to Graves' ophthalmopathy. The material sequenced was blood. The chain joins TRBV7-6 to TRBJ2-1, with D perhaps matching TRBD2 (5 bases). DNA for the CDR3: TGTGCCAGCAGCCTGGACTGGAGTGAGCAGTTCTTC. This encodes CASSLDWSEQFF.